This TCR beta chain was sequenced during a study of spatial heterogeneity in lung cancer. Time point defined: blood at routine non-recurrence follow-up after resection. The input material, whole RNA from tumor, nontumor lung or frozen PBMC, was sequenced unsorted. The study tagged each TCR cDNA molecule with a unique molecular identifier. Each CDR3 protein gets one entry after TCRdb re-called the 5' RACE reads with MiXCR. The table shows more than 95,000 distinct CDR3 sequences, with 9.5% to 15% occurring only once. Findings of the study overall: At resection, ubiquitous expanded tumor TCRs appeared in blood more than at follow-up.

This clonotype was seen only a few times. Its target is not known. This receptor was identified in a male donor with early-stage non-small cell lung cancer. The sample here was PBMCs, taken at follow-up.

DNA for the CDR3: TGTGCCAGCAGTGAACTCCCGGCAGGGTTGGGGTACGAGCAGTACTTC. Amino acids: CASSELPAGLGYEQYF. The chain carries TRBV6-1 and TRBJ2-7; TRBD1 might be the D (5 bases). V lost 2 bases to trimming and J lost 4 bases, with 18 bases between them. Per the germline V gene, CDR1 is MNHNS and CDR2 is SASEGT. This CDR3 has 16 residues.